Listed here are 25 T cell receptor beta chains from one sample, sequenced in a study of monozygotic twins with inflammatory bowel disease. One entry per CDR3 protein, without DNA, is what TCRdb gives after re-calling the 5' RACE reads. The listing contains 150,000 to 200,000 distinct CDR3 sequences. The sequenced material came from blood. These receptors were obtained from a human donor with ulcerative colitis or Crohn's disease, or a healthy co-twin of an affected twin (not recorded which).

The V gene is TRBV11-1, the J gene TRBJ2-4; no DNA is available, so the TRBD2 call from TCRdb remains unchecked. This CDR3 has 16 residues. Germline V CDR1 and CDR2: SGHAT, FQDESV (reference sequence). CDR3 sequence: CASSYGLAQGKNIQYF.

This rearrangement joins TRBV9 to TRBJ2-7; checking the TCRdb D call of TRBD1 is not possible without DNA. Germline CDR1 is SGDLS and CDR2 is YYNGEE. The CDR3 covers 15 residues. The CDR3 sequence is CASSVGPLGSYEQYF.

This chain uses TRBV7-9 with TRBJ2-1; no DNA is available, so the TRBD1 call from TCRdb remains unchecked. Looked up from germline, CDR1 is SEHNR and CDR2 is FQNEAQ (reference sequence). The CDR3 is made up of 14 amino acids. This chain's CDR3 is CASSPGTGYNEQFF.

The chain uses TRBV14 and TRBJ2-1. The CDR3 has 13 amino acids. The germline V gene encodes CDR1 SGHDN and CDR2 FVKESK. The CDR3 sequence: CASSQHYYNEQLF. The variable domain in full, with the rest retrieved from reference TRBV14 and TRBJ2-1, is EAGVTQFPSHSVIEKGQTVTLRCDPISGHDNLYWYRRVMGKEIKFLLHFVKESKQDESGMPNNRFLAERTGGTYSTLKVQPAELEDSGVYFCASSQHYYNEQLFGPGTRLTVL.

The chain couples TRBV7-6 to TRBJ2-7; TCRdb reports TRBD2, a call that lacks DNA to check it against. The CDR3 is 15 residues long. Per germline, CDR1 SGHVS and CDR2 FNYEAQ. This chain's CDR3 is CASSLEAGGVGEQYF. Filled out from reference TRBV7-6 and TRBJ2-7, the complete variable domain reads GAGVSQSPRYKVTKRGQDVALRCDPISGHVSLYWYRQALGQGPEFLTYFNYEAQQDKSGLPNDRFSAERPEGSISTLTIQRTEQRDSAMYRCASSLEAGGVGEQYFGPGTRLTVT.

CDR3: CASRLAGGPGEQYF. This rearrangement joins TRBV2 to TRBJ2-7; the D call of TRBD2 rests on TCRdb alone, since no DNA is present to check it. CDR1 is SNHLY and CDR2 is FYNNEI in the germline V gene. This CDR3 contains 14 residues.

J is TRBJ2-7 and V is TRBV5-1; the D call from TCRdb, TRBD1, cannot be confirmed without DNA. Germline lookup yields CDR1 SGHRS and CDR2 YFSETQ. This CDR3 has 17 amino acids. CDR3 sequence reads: CASSLAPDRGRPYEQYF.

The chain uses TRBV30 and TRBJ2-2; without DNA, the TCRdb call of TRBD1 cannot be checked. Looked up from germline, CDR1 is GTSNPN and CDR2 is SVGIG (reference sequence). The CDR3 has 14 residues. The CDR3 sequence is CAWDPGSGRGELFF. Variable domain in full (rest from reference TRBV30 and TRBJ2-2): SQTIHQWPATLVQPVGSPLSLECTVEGTSNPNLYWYRQAAGRGLQLLFYSVGIGQISSEVPQNLSASRPQDRQFILSSKKLLLSDSGFYLCAWDPGSGRGELFFGEGSRLTVL.

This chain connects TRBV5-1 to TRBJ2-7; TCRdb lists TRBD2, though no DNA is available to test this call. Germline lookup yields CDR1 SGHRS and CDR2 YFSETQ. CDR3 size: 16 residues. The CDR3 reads CASSLELAVPFYEQYF.

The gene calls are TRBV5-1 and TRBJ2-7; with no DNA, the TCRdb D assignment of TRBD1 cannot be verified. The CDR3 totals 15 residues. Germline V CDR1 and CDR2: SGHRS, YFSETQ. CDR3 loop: CASSSGTGRYYEQYF. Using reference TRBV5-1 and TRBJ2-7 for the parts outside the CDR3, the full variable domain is KAGVTQTPRYLIKTRGQQVTLSCSPISGHRSVSWYQQTPGQGLQFLFEYFSETQRNKGNFPGRFSGRQFSNSRSEMNVSTLELGDSALYLCASSSGTGRYYEQYFGPGTRLTVT.

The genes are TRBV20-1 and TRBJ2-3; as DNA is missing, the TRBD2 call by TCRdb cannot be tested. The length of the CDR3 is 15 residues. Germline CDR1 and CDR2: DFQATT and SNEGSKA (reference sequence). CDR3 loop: CSARAEGAWTDTQYF.

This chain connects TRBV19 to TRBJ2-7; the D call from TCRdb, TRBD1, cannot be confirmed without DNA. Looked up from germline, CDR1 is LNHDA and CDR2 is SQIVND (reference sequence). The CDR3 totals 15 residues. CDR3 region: CASSFRTGGVYEQYF.

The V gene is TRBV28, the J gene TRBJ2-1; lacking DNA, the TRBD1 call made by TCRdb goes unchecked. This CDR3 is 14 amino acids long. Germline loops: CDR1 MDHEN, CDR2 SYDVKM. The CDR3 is CASNGQGASNEQFF. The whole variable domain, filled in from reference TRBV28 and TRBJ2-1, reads DVKVTQSSRYLVKRTGEKVFLECVQDMDHENMFWYRQDPGLGLRLIYFSYDVKMKEKGDIPEGYSVSREKKERFSLILESASTNQTSMYLCASNGQGASNEQFFGPGTRLTVL.

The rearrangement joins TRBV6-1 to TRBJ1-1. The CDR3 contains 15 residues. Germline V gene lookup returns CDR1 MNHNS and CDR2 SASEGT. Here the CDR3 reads CASSPWEGRNTEAFF.

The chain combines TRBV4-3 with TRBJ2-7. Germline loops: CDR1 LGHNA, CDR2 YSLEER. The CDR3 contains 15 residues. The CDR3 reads CASSQEWAGGYEQYF.

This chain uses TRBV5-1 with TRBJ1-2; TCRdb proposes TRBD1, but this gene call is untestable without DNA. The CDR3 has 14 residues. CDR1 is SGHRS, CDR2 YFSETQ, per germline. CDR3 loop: CASSLGQGDYGYTF. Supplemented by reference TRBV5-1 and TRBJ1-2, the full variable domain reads KAGVTQTPRYLIKTRGQQVTLSCSPISGHRSVSWYQQTPGQGLQFLFEYFSETQRNKGNFPGRFSGRQFSNSRSEMNVSTLELGDSALYLCASSLGQGDYGYTFGSGTRLTVV.

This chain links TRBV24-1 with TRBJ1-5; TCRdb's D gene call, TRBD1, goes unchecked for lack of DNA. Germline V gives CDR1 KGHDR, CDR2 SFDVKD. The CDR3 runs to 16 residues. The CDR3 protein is CATSDGRTGVGEPQHF.

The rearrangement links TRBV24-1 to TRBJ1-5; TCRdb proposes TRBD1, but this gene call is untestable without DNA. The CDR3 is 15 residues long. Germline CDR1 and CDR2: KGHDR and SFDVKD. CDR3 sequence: CATSAGPIRNQPQHF.

The CDR3: CASSLQQEYNEQFF. This rearrangement joins TRBV5-1 to TRBJ2-1; as DNA is missing, the TRBD1 call by TCRdb cannot be tested. The CDR3 covers 14 residues. Germline V gives CDR1 SGHRS, CDR2 YFSETQ.

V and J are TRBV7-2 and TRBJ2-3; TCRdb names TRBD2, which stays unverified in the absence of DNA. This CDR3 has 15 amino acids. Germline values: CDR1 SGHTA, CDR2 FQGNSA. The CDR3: CASSLGVVPTDTQYF.

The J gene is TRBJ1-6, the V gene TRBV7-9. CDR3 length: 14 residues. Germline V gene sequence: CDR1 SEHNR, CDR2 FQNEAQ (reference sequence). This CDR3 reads CASRKGPYNSPLHF.

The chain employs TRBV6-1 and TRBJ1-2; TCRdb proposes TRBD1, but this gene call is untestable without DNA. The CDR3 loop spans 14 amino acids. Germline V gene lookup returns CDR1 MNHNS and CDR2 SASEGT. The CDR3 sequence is CASQPGHYNYGYTF.

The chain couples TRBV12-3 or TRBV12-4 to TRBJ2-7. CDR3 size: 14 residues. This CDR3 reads CATQPAVNSYEQYF.

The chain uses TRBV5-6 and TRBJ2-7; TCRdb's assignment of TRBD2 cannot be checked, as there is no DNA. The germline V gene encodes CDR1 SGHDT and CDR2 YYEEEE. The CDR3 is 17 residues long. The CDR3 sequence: CASSPFGAGGLPYEQYF.

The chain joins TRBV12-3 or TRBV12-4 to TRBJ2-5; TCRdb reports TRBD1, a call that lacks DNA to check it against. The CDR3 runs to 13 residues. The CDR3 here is CASSRQNQETQYF.